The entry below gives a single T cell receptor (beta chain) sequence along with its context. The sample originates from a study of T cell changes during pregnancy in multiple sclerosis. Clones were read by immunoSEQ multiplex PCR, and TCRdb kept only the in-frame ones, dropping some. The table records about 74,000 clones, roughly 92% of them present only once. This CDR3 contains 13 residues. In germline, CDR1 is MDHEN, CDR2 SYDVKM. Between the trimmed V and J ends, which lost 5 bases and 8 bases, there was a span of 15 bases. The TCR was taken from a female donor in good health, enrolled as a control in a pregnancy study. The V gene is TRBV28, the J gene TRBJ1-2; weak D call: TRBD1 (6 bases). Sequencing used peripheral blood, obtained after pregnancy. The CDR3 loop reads CASSLETGIGYTF. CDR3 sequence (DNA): TGTGCCAGCAGTCTAGAAACAGGGATCGGCTACACCTTC.